This T cell receptor (beta chain) was captured by sequencing in a study of CD8 T cells in Susac syndrome (dated by TCRdb to between 2018 and 2021). For the wider study: Repertoire sequencing was used to test whether CD8+ T cell activation and differentiation in Susac syndrome was antigen driven. General findings and caveats noted by the study authors: The TCR sequencing and HLA analysis was acknowledged to have included a relatively small number of individuals.

From the germline V gene (reference sequence), CDR1 is DFQATT and CDR2 is SNEGSKA. Counted from cysteine to phenylalanine, this CDR3 has 12 amino acids. The only DNA kept is the CDR3, 36 bases in frame from the first base. The junction carries 13 bases between V and J, which are trimmed by 3 bases and 8 bases respectively. High-throughput TCR beta sequencing profiled peripheral blood CD8+ and CD4+ T cells from healthy donors, Susac syndrome patients and multiple sclerosis patients. Healthy donors were included as age- and sex-matched controls. Bulk CD8+ and CD4+ T cells were purified by magnetic negative isolation, while CD8+ TEMRA cells were enriched using FACS. Blood was collected in EDTA tubes and processed within 24 hours, with PBMCs isolated through density gradient centrifugation. PBMCs intended for TCR sequencing were cryopreserved in liquid nitrogen and thawed later in a water bath at 37 degrees C. A purity of at least 90% was achieved for sorted or isolated CD4+, CD8+ and CD8+ TEMRA cells.

This clonotype was observed once. The target of this receptor is not known. Qualities for individual bases were not recorded, and no much larger clone is one base off. One read alone is a weak basis. RNA was extracted with the RNeasy kit and roughly 0.45 to 1 ug was reverse transcribed using random hexamers. The immunoSEQ multiplex PCR assay, which covers 54 Vbeta and 13 Jbeta segments, was used to amplify TCR beta CDR3 regions. To correct PCR amplification bias, a synthetic template baseline was used for both primer optimization and computational correction. In the paper's pipeline: Only productive sequences were kept, with reads annotated to V, D and J genes according to IMGT and analyzed in immunoSEQ Analyzer. To calculate clonality, Shannon entropy was normalized by log2 of the number of productive unique sequences and then subtracted from one. For each patient and control, public and private clones were evaluated among the 100 most prevalent clones. Clones were defined as Susac-specific when absent from the healthy and MS cohorts, from approximately 970 published viral clones and from other ImmuneACCESS disease sequences. TCRdb took the public reads, trimmed them with fastp at Q25, ran MiXCR for clone calling and kept in-frame beta chains. Duplicate CDR3 protein sequences are folded into a single record with the most common DNA and genes. TCRdb, not the authors, supplied the V and J calls. This sample comprises about 210,000 distinct CDR3 sequences, approximately 93% of them detected only once. The top ten clonotypes cover 0.1% of the sample.

This sequence was found in a human donor in good health. The V gene is TRBV20-1 and the J gene is TRBJ1-1; D gene: possibly TRBD1, on 5 matching bases. Sequencing input: CD4+ T cells from PBMCs. The bases read TGCAGTGCTAGCGATGGGGGAGGGGAAGCTTTCTTT. It codes for CSASDGGGEAFF.